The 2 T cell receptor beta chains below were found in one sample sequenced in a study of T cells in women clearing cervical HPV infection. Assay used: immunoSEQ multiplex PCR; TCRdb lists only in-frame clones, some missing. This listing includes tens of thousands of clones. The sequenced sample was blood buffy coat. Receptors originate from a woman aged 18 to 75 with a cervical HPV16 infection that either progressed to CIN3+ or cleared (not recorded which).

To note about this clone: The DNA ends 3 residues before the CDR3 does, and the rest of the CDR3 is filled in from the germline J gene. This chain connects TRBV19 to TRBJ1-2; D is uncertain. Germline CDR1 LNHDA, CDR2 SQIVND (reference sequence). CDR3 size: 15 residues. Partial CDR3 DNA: TGTGCCAGTAGTATGGCGGGAGGCTCCTACAATGAC. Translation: CASSMAGGSYND. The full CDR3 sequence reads CASSMAGGSYNDYTF. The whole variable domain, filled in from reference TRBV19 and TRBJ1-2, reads DGGITQSPKYLFRKEGQNVTLSCEQNLNHDAMYWYRQDPGQGLRLIYYSQIVNDFQKGDIAEGYSVSREKKESFPLTVTSAQKNPTAFYLCASSMAGGSYNDYTFGSGTRLTVV.

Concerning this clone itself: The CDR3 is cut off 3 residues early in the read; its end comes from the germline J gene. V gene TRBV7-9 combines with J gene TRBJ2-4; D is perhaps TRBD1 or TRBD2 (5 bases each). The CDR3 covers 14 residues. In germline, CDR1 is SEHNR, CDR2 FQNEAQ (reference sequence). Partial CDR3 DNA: TGTGCCAGCAGCTTAGTAGGCAGGGATGAGGGT. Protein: CASSLVGRDEG. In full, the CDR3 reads CASSLVGRDEGQYF.